This section outlines one T cell receptor beta chain sequence together with its context. As yet, its antigen is unknown. This specimen comes from a study of T cell repertoires in cytomegalovirus infection. Study in general: The study used recently identified HLA-C-restricted and well-studied HLA-B-restricted CMV epitopes. Shared public TCR beta signatures pointed to both CMV infection and a matching HLA type.

From the reads, TCRdb called clonotypes with MiXCR, one entry per CDR3 protein. The profile shows 71,000 or so distinct CDR3 sequences, 20% to 25% of them singletons. General study points: Summed frequency of shared TCR beta families picked out CMV carriers who also had the relevant HLA. In two of eight donors, the top clonotype was HLA-C-restricted CMV-specific.

This clonotype was sampled from a human donor in good health (CMV status not recorded). Some clones in this sample may be carry-over from other donors' samples. Here the sequenced sample was CD8+ T cells from cultured PBMCs, taken from culture after CMV antigen stimulation.

CDR3 amino acids: CASSLLMGDEKLFF. The CDR3 DNA is TGTGCCAGCAGCTTACTCATGGGAGATGAAAAACTGTTTTTT. The rearrangement joins TRBV5-6 to TRBJ1-4; no definite D call. Germline CDR1 is SGHDT and CDR2 is YYEEEE. The CDR3 sequence is 14 residues long. Trimming removed 2 bases from V and 6 bases from J, with 11 bases in between.